This is a list of T cell receptor beta chains from one sample in a study of T cell changes during pregnancy in multiple sclerosis. Libraries were prepared by immunoSEQ multiplex PCR; TCRdb keeps only in-frame clonotypes and omits some of them. The data hold over 35,000 clones, with about 90% observed a single time. The sample was CD4+ T cells from peripheral blood mononuclear cells, taken in the third trimester of pregnancy. The origin of the receptors is a female donor in good health, enrolled as a control in a pregnancy study. The CDR3 runs from the conserved cysteine through the conserved F or W. The D gene is left open where the match is weak. Size is omitted from some rows. Given values are once, few, many or a class for expanded clones.

>TRBD2|TRBJ2-1|TRBV6-6|NA
CASSYLGLGGGNEQFF
TGTGCCAGCAGTTACTTGGGACTCGGGGGGGGTAATGAGCAGTTCTTC
>NA|TRBJ1-1|TRBV2|once
CASSALPGQIAEAFF
TGTGCCAGCAGTGCTCTTCCAGGGCAAATCGCTGAAGCTTTCTTT
>NA|TRBJ2-5|TRBV6-6|NA
CASSYPPGGSQTQYF
TGTGCCAGCAGTTACCCCCCAGGGGGGTCCCAGACCCAGTACTTC
>TRBD2|TRBJ2-2|TRBV9|NA
CASSPRRGSIPGELFF
TGTGCCAGCAGCCCACGGCGCGGGAGTATCCCCGGGGAGCTGTTTTTT
>TRBD2|TRBJ2-7|TRBV29-1|NA
CSVLAGGREQYF
TGCAGCGTTCTAGCGGGGGGAAGGGAGCAGTACTTC
>NA|TRBJ2-1|TRBV6-7|NA
CASSYCRVYNEQFF
TGTGCCAGCAGTTACTGCAGGGTCTACAATGAGCAGTTCTTC
>TRBD1|TRBJ2-7|TRBV29-1|NA
CSVLRGQGAYEQYF
TGCAGCGTTCTAAGGGGGCAGGGGGCGTACGAGCAGTACTTC
>NA|TRBJ1-1|TRBV30|NA
CAWSVQARDYTEAFF
TGTGCCTGGAGTGTACAGGCCAGGGATTACACTGAAGCTTTCTTT
>TRBD1|TRBJ1-5|TRBV7-2|NA
CASSPGGLRNQPQHF
TGTGCCAGCAGCCCAGGGGGGCTCCGCAATCAGCCCCAGCATTTT
>NA|TRBJ2-6|TRBV15|NA
CATSRPQGRGANVLTF
TGTGCCACCAGCAGACCTCAGGGTCGTGGGGCCAACGTCCTGACTTTC
>NA|TRBJ2-1|TRBV15|NA
CATSRDPRDEQFF
TGTGCCACCAGCAGAGATCCCCGGGATGAGCAGTTCTTC
>NA|TRBJ1-1|TRBV4-2|NA
CASSRKAGDTEAFF
TGTGCCAGCAGCCGCAAAGCGGGGGACACTGAAGCTTTCTTT
>NA|TRBJ1-1|TRBV5-1|NA
CASSLVFGRGNTEAFF
TGCGCCAGCAGCTTGGTTTTCGGCAGGGGGAACACTGAAGCTTTCTTT
>TRBD1|TRBJ1-6|TRBV4-1|NA
CASSQVRGQGDSPLHF
TGCGCCAGCAGCCAAGTTCGGGGACAGGGGGATTCACCCCTCCACTTT
>TRBD2|TRBJ2-7|TRBV15|NA
CATSREGGTGLYEQYF
TGTGCCACCAGCAGAGAGGGGGGGACTGGACTTTACGAGCAGTACTTC
>TRBD1|TRBJ2-5|TRBV30|NA
CAWDSRGRETQYF
TGTGCCTGGGATTCCAGGGGGCGTGAGACCCAGTACTTC
>NA|TRBJ1-6|TRBV6-5|NA
CASTDSRGSPLHF
TGTGCCAGCACCGATTCCCGGGGTTCACCCCTCCACTTT
>TRBD2|TRBJ2-2|TRBV7-6|NA
CASSLASRSGSRGGELFF
TGTGCCAGCAGCTTAGCGTCTCGTAGCGGGAGTCGCGGCGGGGAGCTGTTTTTT
>NA|TRBJ1-5|TRBV30|NA
CAATAGQGLNQPQHF
TGTGCCGCAACTGCGGGGCAGGGCCTCAATCAGCCCCAGCATTTT
>NA|TRBJ1-2|TRBV5-1|NA
CASSLVSGLNYGYTF
TGCGCCAGCAGCTTGGTTTCGGGGTTGAACTATGGCTACACCTTC
>NA|TRBJ2-3|TRBV2|NA
CASSDRSLADTQYF
TGTGCCAGCAGTGACCGGTCTCTTGCAGATACGCAGTATTTT
>NA|TRBJ1-2|TRBV7-8|NA
CASSLARGGYTF
TGTGCCAGCAGCTTAGCCAGGGGAGGCTACACCTTC
>NA|TRBJ2-7|TRBV29-1|NA
CSVGGGLYEQYF
TGCAGCGTTGGGGGGGGCCTCTACGAGCAGTACTTC
>TRBD2|TRBJ2-3|TRBV5-1|NA
CASSVLAGDSDTQYF
TGCGCCAGCAGCGTACTAGCGGGGGACTCAGATACGCAGTATTTT
>NA|TRBJ2-7|TRBV5-1|NA
CASSLGDKSYEQYF
TGCGCCAGCAGCTTGGGGGACAAGTCCTACGAGCAGTACTTC
>TRBD2|TRBJ2-3|TRBV5-1|NA
CASSLSSGGKGTDTQYF
TGCGCCAGCAGCTTGAGTAGCGGGGGTAAGGGCACAGATACGCAGTATTTT
>NA|TRBJ1-1|TRBV18|NA
CASSPLAGTEAFF
TGTGCCAGCTCACCATTAGCGGGCACTGAAGCTTTCTTT
>NA|TRBJ2-7|TRBV25-1|NA
CASSEGPVAYFSYEQYF
TGTGCCAGCAGTGAAGGTCCCGTTGCTTACTTCTCCTACGAGCAGTACTTC
>NA|TRBJ2-5|TRBV9|NA
CASSGGPEGETQYF
TGTGCCAGCAGCGGGGGTCCTGAGGGAGAGACCCAGTACTTC
>NA|TRBJ1-4|TRBV6-5|NA
CASSYGGSNEKLFF
TGTGCCAGCAGTTACGGAGGATCGAATGAAAAACTGTTTTTT
>NA|TRBJ1-3|TRBV11-2|NA
CASSNRREAGNTIYF
TGTGCCAGCAGCAACCGGAGGGAGGCTGGAAACACCATATATTTT
>NA|TRBJ1-2|TRBV6-1|NA
CASSESWGGVWRGYTF
TGTGCCAGCAGTGAAAGTTGGGGGGGGGTGTGGAGGGGCTACACCTTC
>NA|TRBJ1-1|TRBV27|NA
CASSLSRGRAGTEAFF
TGTGCCAGCAGTTTATCCCGTGGGAGGGCGGGCACTGAAGCTTTCTTT
>NA|TRBJ2-3|TRBV2|NA
CASSEALPGGGTDTQYF
TGTGCCAGCAGTGAAGCACTCCCAGGCGGGGGCACAGATACGCAGTATTTT
>TRBD2|TRBJ2-7|TRBV28|NA
CASSSPGLAGDSYEQYF
TGTGCCAGCAGTTCCCCCGGACTAGCGGGAGATTCCTACGAGCAGTACTTC
>NA|TRBJ1-1|TRBV6-5|NA
CASRFGRTGAEAFF
TGTGCCAGCCGCTTCGGACGGACTGGCGCTGAAGCTTTCTTT
>NA|TRBJ2-2|TRBV5-1|NA
CASSWGVAGPGELFF
TGCGCCAGCAGCTGGGGGGTCGCTGGACCCGGGGAGCTGTTTTTT
>TRBD1|TRBJ1-1|TRBV7-8|NA
CASTSHGQGGVEAFF
TGTGCCAGCACTTCCCACGGACAGGGCGGGGTTGAAGCTTTCTTT
>NA|TRBJ1-4|TRBV6-1|NA
CASSEWASPNEKLFF
TGTGCCAGCAGTGAATGGGCCAGCCCTAATGAAAAACTGTTTTTT
>NA|TRBJ2-7|TRBV7-2|NA
CASSLTGFVTYEQYF
TGTGCCAGCAGCCTGACAGGATTCGTAACCTACGAGCAGTACTTC
>TRBD1|TRBJ2-7|TRBV6-6|NA
CASSPQADRVRDF
TGTGCCAGCAGCCCTCAGGCGGACAGGGTAAGGGACTTC
>TRBD2|TRBJ2-3|TRBV4-3|NA
CASSQGLAGAQSTDTQYF
TGCGCCAGCAGCCAAGGACTAGCGGGAGCCCAAAGCACAGATACGCAGTATTTT
>TRBD1|TRBJ2-7|TRBV7-2|NA
CASSFRDRSYEQYF
TGTGCCAGCAGTTTCCGGGACAGGTCCTACGAGCAGTACTTC
>NA|TRBJ2-7|TRBV18|NA
CASSRERFYEQYF
TGTGCCAGCTCACGCGAACGATTCTACGAGCAGTACTTC
>NA|TRBJ2-5|TRBV7-9|NA
CASSSQIKTQYF
TGTGCCAGCAGCTCGCAGATAAAGACCCAGTACTTC